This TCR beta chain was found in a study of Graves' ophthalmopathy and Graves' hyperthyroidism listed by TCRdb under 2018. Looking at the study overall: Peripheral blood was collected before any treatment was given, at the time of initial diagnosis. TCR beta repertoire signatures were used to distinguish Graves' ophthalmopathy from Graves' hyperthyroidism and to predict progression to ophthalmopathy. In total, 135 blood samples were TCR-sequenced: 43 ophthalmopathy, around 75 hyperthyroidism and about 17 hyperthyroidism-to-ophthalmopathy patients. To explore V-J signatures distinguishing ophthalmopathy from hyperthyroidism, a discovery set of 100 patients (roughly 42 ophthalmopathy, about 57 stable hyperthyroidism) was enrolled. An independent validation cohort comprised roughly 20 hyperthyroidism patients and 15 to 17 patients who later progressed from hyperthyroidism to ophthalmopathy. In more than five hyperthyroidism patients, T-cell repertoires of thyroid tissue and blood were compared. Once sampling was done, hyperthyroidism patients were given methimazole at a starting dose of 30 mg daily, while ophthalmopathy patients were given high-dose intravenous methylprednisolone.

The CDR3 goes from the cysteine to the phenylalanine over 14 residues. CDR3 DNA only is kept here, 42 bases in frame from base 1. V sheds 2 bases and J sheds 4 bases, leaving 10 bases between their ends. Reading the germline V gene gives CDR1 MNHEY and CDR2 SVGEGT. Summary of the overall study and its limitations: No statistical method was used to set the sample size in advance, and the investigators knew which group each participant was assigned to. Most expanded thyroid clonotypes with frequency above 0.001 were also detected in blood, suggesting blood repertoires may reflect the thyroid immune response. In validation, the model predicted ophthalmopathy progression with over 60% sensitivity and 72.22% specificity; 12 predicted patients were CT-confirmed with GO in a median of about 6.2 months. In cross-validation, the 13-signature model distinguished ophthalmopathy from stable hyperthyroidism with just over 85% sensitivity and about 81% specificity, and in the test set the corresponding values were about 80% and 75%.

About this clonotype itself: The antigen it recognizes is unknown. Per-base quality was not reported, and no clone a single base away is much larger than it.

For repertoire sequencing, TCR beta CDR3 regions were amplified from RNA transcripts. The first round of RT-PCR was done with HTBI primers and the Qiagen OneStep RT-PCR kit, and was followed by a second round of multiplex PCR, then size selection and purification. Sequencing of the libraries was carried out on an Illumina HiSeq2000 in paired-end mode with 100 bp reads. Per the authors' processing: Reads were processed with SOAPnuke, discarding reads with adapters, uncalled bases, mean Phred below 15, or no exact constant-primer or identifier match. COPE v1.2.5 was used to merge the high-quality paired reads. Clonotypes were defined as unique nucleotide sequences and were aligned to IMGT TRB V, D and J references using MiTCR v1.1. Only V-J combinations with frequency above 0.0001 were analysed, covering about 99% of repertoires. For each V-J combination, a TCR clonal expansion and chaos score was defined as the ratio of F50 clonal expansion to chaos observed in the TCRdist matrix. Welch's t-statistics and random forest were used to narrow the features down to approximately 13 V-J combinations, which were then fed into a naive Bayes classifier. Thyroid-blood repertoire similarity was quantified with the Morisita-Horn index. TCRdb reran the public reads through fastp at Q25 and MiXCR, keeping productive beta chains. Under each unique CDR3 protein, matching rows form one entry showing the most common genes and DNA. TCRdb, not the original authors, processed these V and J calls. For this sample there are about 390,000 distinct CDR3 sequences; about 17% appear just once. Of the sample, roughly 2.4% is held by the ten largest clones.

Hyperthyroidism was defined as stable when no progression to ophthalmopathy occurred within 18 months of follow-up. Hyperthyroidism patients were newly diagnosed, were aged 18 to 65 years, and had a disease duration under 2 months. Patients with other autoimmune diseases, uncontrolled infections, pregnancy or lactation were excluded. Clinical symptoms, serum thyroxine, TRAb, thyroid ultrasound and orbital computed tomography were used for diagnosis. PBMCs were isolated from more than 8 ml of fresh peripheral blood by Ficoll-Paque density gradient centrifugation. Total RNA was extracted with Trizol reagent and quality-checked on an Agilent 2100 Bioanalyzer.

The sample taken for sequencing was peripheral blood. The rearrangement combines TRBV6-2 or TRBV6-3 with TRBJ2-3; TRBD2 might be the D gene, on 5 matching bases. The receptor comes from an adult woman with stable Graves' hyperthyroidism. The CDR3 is CASSYLGESDTQYF. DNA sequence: TGTGCCAGCAGTTACCTCGGGGAGTCAGATACGCAGTATTTT.